This TCR beta chain was found in a study of shared clonotypes between healthy human individuals. Study-wide findings and caveats: Clonotypes shared by all four donors outscored non-shared clonotypes in generation probability.

The study drew its donors from healthy HIV-negative adults without recent acute infections or vaccinations. Original processing methods: With immunoSEQ giving junction-only sequences and no quality scores, filtering differed. Clones were sequenced by immunoSEQ multiplex PCR, and TCRdb holds only the in-frame ones, with some missing. The V and J calls and the clone size are those of that table, but D and trimming were determined from the DNA. The table lists more than 550,000 clones, roughly 72% of them singletons. Germline V gene sequence: CDR1 LNHDA, CDR2 SQIVND (reference sequence). The CDR3 spans 13 residues. Between the trimmed V and J ends, which lost 6 bases and 4 bases, there was a span of 12 bases. Turning to this clone: Its antigen is as yet unknown.

The sequenced sample was memory CD4+ T cells sorted from blood. The subset: CD45RA-negative fraction. This TCR derives from a woman aged 25-40 years in good health. The chain employs TRBV19 and TRBJ1-1; D not certain. Here the CDR3 reads CASRRHLSTEAFF. DNA of the CDR3: TGTGCCAGTAGGAGACATCTTTCCACTGAAGCTTTCTTT.